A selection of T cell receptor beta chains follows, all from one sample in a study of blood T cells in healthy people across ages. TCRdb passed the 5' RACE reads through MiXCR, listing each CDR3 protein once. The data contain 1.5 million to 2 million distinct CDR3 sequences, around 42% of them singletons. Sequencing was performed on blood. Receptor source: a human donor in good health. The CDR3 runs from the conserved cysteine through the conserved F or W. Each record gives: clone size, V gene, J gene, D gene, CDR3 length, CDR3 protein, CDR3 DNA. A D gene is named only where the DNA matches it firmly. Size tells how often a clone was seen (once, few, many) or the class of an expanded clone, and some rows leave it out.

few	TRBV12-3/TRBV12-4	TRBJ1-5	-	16	CASSLSPGSGNQPQHF	TGTGCCAGCAGTTTATCTCCCGGGTCAGGGAATCAGCCCCAGCATTTT
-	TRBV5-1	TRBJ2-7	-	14	CASSLEGTPNEQYF	TGCGCCAGCAGCTTGGAGGGGACGCCCAACGAGCAGTACTTC
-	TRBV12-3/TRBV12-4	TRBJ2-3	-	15	CASSPTHGSRDTQYF	TGTGCCAGCAGTCCAACCCACGGGAGTCGAGATACGCAGTATTTT
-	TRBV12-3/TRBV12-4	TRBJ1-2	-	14	CASSFGPDNYGYTF	TGTGCCAGCAGTTTTGGACCGGATAACTATGGCTACACCTTC
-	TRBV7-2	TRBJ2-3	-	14	CASSLDSFIDTQYF	TGTGCCAGCAGCTTGGACAGTTTTATAGATACGCAGTATTTT
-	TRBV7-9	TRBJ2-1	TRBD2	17	CASSLRLAGGTIYEQCF	TGTGCCAGCAGCTTACGTCTAGCGGGGGGGACCATCTACGAGCAGTGCTTC
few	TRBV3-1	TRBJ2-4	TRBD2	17	CASSPLAGVPPSNIQYF	TGTGCCAGCAGCCCTCTAGCGGGGGTTCCCCCCTCAAACATTCAGTACTTC
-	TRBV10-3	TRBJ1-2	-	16	CAISDSTGHFNYGYTF	TGTGCCATCAGTGACTCAACAGGACACTTCAACTATGGCTACACCTTC
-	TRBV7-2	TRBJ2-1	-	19	CASSLAGRGSFTGTNEQFF	TGTGCCAGCAGCTTAGCTGGCAGGGGGTCTTTTACAGGGACTAACGAGCAGTTCTTC
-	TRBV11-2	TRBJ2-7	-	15	CASSLARGGVEEQYF	TGTGCCAGCAGCTTAGCGAGGGGGGGAGTTGAAGAGCAGTACTTC
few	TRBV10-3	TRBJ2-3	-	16	CAISEPKGGLTDTQYF	TGTGCCATCAGTGAGCCCAAAGGGGGTCTGACAGATACGCAGTATTTT
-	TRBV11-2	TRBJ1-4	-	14	CASSLSPMNEKLFF	TGTGCCAGCAGCTTGAGTCCTATGAATGAAAAACTGTTTTTT
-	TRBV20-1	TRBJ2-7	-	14	CSAPRTSQHNEQYF	TGCAGTGCCCCTCGGACTTCTCAGCACAATGAGCAGTACTTC
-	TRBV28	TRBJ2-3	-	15	CASRKLAYNTDTQYF	TGTGCCAGCAGAAAATTAGCCTACAACACGGATACGCAGTATTTT
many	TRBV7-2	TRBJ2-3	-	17	CASSLEGPAYSTDTQYF	TGTGCCAGCAGCTTAGAAGGCCCAGCCTATAGCACAGATACGCAGTATTTT
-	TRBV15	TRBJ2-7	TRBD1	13	CATRGTALYEQYF	TGTGCCACCCGTGGGACAGCACTCTACGAGCAGTACTTC
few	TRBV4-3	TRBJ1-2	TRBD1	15	CASSQEFGTGYGYTF	TGCGCCAGCAGCCAAGAATTCGGGACAGGCTATGGCTACACCTTC
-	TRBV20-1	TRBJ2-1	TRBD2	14	CSARELADYNEQFF	TGCAGTGCTAGAGAACTAGCGGATTACAATGAGCAGTTCTTC
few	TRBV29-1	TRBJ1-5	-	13	CSVCWGPNQPQHF	TGCAGCGTTTGTTGGGGCCCAAATCAGCCCCAGCATTTT
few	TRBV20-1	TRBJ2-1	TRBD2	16	CSARVTSGGSYNEQFF	TGCAGTGCTAGAGTCACTAGCGGGGGCTCCTACAATGAGCAGTTCTTC
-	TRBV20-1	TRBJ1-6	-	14	CSARDRRGQSPLHF	TGCAGTGCTAGAGATAGGAGGGGCCAATCACCCCTCCACTTT
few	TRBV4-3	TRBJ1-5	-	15	CASSQDREGLQPQHF	TGCGCCAGCAGCCAAGACAGGGAAGGACTTCAGCCCCAGCATTTT
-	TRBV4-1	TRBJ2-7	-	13	CASSQVGLIEQYF	TGCGCCAGCAGCCAAGTGGGACTGATCGAGCAGTACTTC
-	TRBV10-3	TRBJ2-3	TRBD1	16	CAVSARGTGAADTQYF	TGTGCCGTCAGTGCTCGTGGGACAGGGGCTGCAGATACGCAGTATTTT
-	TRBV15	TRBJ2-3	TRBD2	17	CATSRGGAGVHTDTQYF	TGTGCCACCAGCAGAGGCGGGGCGGGAGTCCACACAGATACGCAGTATTTT
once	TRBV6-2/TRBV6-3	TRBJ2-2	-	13	CASSYLLAGELFF	TGTGCCAGCAGTTACCTTCTCGCCGGGGAGCTGTTTTTT
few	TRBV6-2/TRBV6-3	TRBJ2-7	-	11	CASRTGSEQYF	TGTGCCAGCAGAACAGGGTCCGAGCAGTACTTC
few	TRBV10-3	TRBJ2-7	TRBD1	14	CAIRDRGDNYEQYF	TGTGCCATCAGGGACAGGGGGGATAACTACGAGCAGTACTTC